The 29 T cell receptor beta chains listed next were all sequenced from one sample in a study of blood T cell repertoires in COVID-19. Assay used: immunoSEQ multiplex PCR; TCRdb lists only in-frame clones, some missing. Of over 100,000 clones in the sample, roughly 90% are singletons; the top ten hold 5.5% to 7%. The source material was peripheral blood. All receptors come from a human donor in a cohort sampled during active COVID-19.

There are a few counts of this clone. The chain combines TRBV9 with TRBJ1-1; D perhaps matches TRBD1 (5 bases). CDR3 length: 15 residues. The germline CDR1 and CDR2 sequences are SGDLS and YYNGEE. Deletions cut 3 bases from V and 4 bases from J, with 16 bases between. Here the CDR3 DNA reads TGTGCCAGCAGCGCGCAGGTGGGGCGCGGCACTGAAGCTTTCTTT. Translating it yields CASSAQVGRGTEAFF.

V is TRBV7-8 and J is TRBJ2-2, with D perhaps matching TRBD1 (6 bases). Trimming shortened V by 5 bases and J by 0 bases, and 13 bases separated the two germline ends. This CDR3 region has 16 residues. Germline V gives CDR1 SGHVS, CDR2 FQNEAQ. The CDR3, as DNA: TGTGCCAGCAGCCAGGGGCGTCTCGCGAACACCGGGGAGCTGTTTTTT. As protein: CASSQGRLANTGELFF.

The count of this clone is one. The CDR3 protein is CASSDSTGSITEAFF. In DNA, the CDR3 is TGTGCCAGCAGTGACTCGACAGGAAGTATCACTGAAGCTTTCTTT. This sequence joins TRBV6-4 and TRBJ1-1; TRBD1 is a possible D gene (6 bases). Germline CDR1 reads MRHNA; CDR2 reads SNTAGT. The CDR3 length is 15 residues. Trimming took off 0 bases at V and 4 bases at J, with 12 bases between the two ends.

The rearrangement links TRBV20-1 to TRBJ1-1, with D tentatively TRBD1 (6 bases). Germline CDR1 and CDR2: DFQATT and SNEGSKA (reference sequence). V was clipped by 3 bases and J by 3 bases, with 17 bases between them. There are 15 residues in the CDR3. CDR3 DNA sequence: TGCAGTGCTAGTCGGGCCACAGGGCGGTACACTGAAGCTTTCTTT. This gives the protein CSASRATGRYTEAFF.

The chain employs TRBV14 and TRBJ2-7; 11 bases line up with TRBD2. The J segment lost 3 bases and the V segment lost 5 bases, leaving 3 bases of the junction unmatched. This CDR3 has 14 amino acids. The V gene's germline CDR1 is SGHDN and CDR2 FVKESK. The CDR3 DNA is TGTGCCAGCAGCAGACTAGCGGGATTCTACGAGCAGTACTTC. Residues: CASSRLAGFYEQYF.

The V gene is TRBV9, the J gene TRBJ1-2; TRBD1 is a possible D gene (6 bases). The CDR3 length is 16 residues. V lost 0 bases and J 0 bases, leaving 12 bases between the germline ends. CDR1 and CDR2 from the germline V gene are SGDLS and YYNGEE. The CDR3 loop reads CASSVGSGTTNYGYTF. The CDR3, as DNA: TGTGCCAGCAGCGTAGGATCCGGGACAACTAACTATGGCTACACCTTC. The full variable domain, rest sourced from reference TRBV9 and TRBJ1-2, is DSGVTQTPKHLITATGQRVTLRCSPRSGDLSVYWYQQSLDQGLQFLIQYYNGEERAKGNILERFSAQQFPDLHSELNLSSLELGDSALYFCASSVGSGTTNYGYTFGSGTRLTVV.

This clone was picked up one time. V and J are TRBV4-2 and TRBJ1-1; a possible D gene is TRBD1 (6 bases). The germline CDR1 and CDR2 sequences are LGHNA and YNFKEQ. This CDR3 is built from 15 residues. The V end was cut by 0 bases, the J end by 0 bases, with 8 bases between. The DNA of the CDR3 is TGTGCCAGCAGCCAAGACGGACAGATGAACACTGAAGCTTTCTTT. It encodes CASSQDGQMNTEAFF.

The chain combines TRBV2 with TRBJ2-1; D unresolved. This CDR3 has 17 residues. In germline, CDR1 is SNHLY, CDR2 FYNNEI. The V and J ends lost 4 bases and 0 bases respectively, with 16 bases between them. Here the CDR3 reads CASSVSVLTSSYNEQFF. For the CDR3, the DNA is TGTGCCAGCAGTGTTTCCGTTTTAACCAGCTCCTACAATGAGCAGTTCTTC.

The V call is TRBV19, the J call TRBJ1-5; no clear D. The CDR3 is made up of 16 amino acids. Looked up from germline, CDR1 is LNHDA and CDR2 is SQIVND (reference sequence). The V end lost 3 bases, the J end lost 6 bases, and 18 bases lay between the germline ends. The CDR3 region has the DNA TGTGCCAGTAGTATCCGCGACCCAGTTGGAGGTCAGCCCCAGCATTTT. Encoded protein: CASSIRDPVGGQPQHF.

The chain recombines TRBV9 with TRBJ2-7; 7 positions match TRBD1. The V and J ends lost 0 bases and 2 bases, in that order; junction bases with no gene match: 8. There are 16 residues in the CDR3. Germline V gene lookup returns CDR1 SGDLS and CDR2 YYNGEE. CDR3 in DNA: TGTGCCAGCAGCGTAGCTCCAACAGGGGCCGCCTACGAGCAGTACTTC. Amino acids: CASSVAPTGAAYEQYF.

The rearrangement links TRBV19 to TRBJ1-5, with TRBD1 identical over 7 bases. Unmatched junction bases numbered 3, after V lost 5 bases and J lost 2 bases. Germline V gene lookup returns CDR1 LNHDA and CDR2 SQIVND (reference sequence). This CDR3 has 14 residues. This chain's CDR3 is CASSVQGGNQPQHF. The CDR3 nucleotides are TGTGCCAGTAGTGTCCAGGGGGGCAATCAGCCCCAGCATTTT.

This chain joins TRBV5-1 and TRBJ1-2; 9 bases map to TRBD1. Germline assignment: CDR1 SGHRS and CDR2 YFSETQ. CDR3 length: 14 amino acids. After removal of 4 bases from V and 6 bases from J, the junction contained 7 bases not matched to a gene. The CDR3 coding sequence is TGCGCCAGCAGCGGCGGGGACAGGGTAGATGGCTACACCTTC. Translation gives CASSGGDRVDGYTF.

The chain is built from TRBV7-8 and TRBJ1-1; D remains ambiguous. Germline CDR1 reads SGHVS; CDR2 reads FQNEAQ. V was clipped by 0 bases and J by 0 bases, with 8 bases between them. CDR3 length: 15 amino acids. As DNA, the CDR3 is TGTGCCAGCAGCTTAGCGGGCAGCATGAACACTGAAGCTTTCTTT. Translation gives CASSLAGSMNTEAFF.

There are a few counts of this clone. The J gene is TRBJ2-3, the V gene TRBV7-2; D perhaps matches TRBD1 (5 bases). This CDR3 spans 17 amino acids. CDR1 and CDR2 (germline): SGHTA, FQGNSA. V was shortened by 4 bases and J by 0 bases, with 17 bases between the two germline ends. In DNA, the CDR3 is TGTGCCAGCAGCTCCCTGCAGGGTTTGAGCAGCACAGATACGCAGTATTTT. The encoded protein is CASSSLQGLSSTDTQYF.

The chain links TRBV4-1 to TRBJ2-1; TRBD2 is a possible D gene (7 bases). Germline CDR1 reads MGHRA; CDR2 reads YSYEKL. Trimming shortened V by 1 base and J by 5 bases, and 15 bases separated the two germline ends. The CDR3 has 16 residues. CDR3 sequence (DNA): TGCGCCAGCAGCCAAGTGACGGGGGGCGGCAACAATGAGCAGTTCTTC. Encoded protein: CASSQVTGGGNNEQFF.

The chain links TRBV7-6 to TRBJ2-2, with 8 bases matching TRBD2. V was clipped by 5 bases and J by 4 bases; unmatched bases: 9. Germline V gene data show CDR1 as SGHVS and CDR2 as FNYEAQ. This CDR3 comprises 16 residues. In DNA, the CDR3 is TGTGCCAGCAGCCCCGGGGGGGCTATAGGCACCGGGGAGCTGTTTTTT. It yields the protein CASSPGGAIGTGELFF. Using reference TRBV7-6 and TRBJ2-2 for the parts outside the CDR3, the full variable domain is GAGVSQSPRYKVTKRGQDVALRCDPISGHVSLYWYRQALGQGPEFLTYFNYEAQQDKSGLPNDRFSAERPEGSISTLTIQRTEQRDSAMYRCASSPGGAIGTGELFFGEGSRLTVL.

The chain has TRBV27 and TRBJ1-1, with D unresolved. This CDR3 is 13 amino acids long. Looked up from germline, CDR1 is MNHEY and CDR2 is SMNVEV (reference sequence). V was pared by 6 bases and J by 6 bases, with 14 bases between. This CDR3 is CASSLYVRSEAFF. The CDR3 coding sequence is TGTGCCAGCAGCCTCTACGTGCGTTCTGAAGCTTTCTTT.

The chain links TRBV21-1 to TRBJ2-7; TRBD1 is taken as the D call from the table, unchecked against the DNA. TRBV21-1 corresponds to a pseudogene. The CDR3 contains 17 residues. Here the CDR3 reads CASSKLWGQGFSYEQYF. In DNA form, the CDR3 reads TGTGCCAGCAGCAAATTGTGGGGACAGGGCTTCTCCTACGAGCAGTACTTC.

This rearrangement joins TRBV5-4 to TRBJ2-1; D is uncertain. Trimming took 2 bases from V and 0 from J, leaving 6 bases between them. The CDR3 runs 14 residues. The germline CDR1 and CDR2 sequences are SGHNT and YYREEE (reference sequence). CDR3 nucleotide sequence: TGTGCCAGCAGCTTACTTAGCTCCTACAATGAGCAGTTCTTC. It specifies CASSLLSSYNEQFF.

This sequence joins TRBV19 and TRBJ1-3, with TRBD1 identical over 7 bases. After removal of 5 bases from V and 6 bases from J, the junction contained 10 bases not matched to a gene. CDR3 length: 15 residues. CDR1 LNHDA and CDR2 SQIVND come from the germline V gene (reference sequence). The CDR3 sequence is CASSGAQGLENTIYF. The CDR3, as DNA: TGTGCCAGTAGTGGCGCACAGGGGTTGGAAAACACCATATATTTT.

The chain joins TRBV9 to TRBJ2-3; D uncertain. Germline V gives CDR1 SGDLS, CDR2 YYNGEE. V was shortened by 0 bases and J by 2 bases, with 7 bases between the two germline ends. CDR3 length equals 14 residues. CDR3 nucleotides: TGTGCCAGCAGCGTAGCCCCCCTCACAGATACGCAGTATTTT. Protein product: CASSVAPLTDTQYF.

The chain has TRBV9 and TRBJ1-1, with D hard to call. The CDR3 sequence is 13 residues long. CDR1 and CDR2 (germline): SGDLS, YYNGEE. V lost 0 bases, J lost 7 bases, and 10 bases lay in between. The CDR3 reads CASSVGQRFEAFF. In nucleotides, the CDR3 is TGTGCCAGCAGCGTAGGTCAGAGGTTTGAAGCTTTCTTT.

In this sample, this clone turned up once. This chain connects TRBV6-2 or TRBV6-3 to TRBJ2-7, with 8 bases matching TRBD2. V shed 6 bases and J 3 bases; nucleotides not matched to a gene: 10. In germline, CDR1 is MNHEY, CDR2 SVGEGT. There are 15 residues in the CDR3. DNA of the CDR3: TGTGCCAGCAGCCGCCCGGGACTAGGGGTCTACGAGCAGTACTTC. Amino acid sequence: CASSRPGLGVYEQYF.

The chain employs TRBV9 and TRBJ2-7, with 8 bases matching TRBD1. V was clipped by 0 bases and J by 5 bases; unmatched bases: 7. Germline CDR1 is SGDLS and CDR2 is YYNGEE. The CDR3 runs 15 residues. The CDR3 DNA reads TGTGCCAGCAGCGTAGGGGCAGGGGGCTTCAACGAGCAGTACTTC. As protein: CASSVGAGGFNEQYF.

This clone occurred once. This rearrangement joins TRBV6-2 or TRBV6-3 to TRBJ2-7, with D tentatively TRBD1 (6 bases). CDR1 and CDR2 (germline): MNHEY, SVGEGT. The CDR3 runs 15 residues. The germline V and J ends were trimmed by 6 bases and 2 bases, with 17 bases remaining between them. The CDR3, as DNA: TGTGCCAGCAGGCCTCCGGGACACCAGACCTACGAGCAGTACTTC. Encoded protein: CASRPPGHQTYEQYF.

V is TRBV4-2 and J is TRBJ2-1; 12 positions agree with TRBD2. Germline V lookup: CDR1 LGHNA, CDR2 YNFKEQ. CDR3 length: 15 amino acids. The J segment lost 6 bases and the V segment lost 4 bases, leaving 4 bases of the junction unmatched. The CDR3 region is CASSLTSGSVNEQFF. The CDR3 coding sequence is TGTGCCAGCAGCCTGACTAGCGGGAGCGTCAATGAGCAGTTCTTC.

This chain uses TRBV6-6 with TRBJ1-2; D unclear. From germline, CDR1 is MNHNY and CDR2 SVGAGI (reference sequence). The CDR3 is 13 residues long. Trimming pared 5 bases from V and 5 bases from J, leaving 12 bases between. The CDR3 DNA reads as TGTGCCAGCAGTCTTGCAGGCACTTATGGCTACACCTTC. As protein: CASSLAGTYGYTF.

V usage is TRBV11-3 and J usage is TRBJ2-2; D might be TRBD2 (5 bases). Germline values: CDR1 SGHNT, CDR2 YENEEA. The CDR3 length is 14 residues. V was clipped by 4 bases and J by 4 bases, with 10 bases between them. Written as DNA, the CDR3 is TGTGCCAGCAGCTCCGGACTGGCCACCGGGGAGCTGTTTTTT. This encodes CASSSGLATGELFF.

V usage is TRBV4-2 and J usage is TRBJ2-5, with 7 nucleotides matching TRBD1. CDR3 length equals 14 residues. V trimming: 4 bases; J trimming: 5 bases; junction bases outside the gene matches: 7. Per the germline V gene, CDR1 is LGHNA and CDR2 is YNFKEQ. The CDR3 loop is CASSPTTGAETQYF. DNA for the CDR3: TGTGCCAGCAGCCCTACTACAGGGGCCGAGACCCAGTACTTC.